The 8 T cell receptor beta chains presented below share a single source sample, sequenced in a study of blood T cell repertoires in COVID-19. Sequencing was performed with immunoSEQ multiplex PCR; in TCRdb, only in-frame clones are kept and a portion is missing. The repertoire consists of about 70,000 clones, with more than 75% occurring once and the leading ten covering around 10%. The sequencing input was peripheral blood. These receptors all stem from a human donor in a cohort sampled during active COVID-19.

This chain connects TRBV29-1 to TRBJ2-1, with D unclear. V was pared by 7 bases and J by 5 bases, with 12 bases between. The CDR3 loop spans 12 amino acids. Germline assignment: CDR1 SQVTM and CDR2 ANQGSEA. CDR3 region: CSAPRVDNEQFF. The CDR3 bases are TGCAGCGCCCCTCGAGTTGACAATGAGCAGTTCTTC.

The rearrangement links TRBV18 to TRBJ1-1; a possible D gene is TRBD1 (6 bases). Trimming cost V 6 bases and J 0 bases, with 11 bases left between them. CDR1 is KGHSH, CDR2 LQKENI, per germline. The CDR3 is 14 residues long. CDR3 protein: CASSLQGLNTEAFF. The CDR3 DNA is TGTGCCAGCTCCTTACAGGGCTTGAACACTGAAGCTTTCTTT. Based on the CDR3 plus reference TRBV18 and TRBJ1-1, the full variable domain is NAGVMQNPRHLVRRRGQEARLRCSPMKGHSHVYWYRQLPEEGLKFMVYLQKENIIDESGMPKERFSAEFPKEGPSILRIQQVVRGDSAAYFCASSLQGLNTEAFFGQGTRLTVV.

As DNA, the CDR3 is TGCGCCAGCAGCTTGGCCAGGGATGCAGAGACCCAGTACTTC. Translated: CASSLARDAETQYF. The rearrangement joins TRBV5-1 to TRBJ2-5, with D perhaps TRBD1 (5 bases). The CDR3 runs 14 residues. CDR1 and CDR2 (germline): SGHRS, YFSETQ. V was shortened by 0 bases and J by 4 bases, with 10 bases between the two germline ends.

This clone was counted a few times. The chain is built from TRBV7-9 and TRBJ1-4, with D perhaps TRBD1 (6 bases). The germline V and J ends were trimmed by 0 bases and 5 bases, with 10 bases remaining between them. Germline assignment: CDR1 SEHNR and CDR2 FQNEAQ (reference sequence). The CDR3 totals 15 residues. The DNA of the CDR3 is TGTGCCAGCAGCTTAGCGACAGGATCGAATGAAAAACTGTTTTTT. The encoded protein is CASSLATGSNEKLFF.

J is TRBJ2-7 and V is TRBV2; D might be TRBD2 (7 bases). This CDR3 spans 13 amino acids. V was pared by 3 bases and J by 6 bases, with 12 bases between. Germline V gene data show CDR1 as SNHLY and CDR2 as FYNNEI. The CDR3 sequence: CASSDGGAREQYF. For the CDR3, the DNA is TGTGCCAGCAGTGATGGGGGGGCCCGCGAGCAGTACTTC.

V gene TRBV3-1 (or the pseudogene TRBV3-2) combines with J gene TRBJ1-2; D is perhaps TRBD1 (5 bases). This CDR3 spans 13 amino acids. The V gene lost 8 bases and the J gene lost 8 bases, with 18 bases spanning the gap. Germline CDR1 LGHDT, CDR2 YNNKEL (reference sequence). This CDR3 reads CASSLTDCFGYTF. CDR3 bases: TGTGCCAGCTCCCTGACAGATTGTTTCGGCTACACCTTC.

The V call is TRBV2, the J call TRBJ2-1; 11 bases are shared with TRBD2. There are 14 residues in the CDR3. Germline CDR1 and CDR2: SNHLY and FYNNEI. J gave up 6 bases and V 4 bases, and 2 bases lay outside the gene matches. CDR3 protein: CASSGSGGANEQFF. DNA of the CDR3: TGTGCCAGCAGTGGTAGCGGGGGGGCCAATGAGCAGTTCTTC.

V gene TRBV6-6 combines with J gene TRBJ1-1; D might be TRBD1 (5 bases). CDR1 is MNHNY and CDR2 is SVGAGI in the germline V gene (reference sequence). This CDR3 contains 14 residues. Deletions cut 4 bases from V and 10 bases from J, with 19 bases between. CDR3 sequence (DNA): TGTGCCAGCAGTTTCTCAAAGCCAGGGAACGTAGCTTTCTTT. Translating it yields CASSFSKPGNVAFF.